These 3 T cell receptor beta chains share one sample of origin, sequenced in a study of memory CD4+ T cells and cytomegalovirus serostatus. Libraries were prepared by immunoSEQ multiplex PCR; TCRdb keeps only in-frame clonotypes and omits some of them. The table lists about 92,000 clones, 75% to 90% of them singletons, with less than 4% in the top ten. Single viable CD3+CD4+CD8-CD45RO+ cells were sorted as the memory CD4+ T cells. The sample comprised memory CD4+ T cells from blood. The receptor source for this set is an adult in good health and CMV-seropositive.

The rearrangement joins TRBV18 to TRBJ2-7; the match to TRBD1 covers 8 bases. CDR1 is KGHSH and CDR2 is LQKENI in the germline V gene. V was clipped by 3 bases and J by 2 bases; unmatched bases: 3. This CDR3 contains 14 residues. The CDR3: CASSPGTGPYEQYF. The CDR3 region has the DNA TGTGCCAGCTCACCCGGGACAGGACCCTACGAGCAGTACTTC.

The chain couples TRBV7-2 to TRBJ2-2, with D possibly TRBD2 on 5 matching bases. Germline lookup yields CDR1 SGHTA and CDR2 FQGNSA. V was cut by 5 bases and J by 6 bases, with 13 bases left in between. CDR3 size: 14 residues. The DNA for the CDR3 is TGTGCCAGCAGCCAAGGACTCGGGGCCGGGGAGCTGTTTTTT. Its translation: CASSQGLGAGELFF.

The rearrangement links TRBV19 to TRBJ2-5; maybe TRBD2 (5 bases). Germline CDR1 is LNHDA and CDR2 is SQIVND (reference sequence). Trimming pared 3 bases from V and 5 bases from J, leaving 19 bases between. There are 16 residues in the CDR3. CDR3 amino acids: CASSIGLAYEGETQYF. The CDR3 DNA reads as TGTGCCAGTAGTATCGGGCTAGCCTACGAAGGGGAGACCCAGTACTTC.